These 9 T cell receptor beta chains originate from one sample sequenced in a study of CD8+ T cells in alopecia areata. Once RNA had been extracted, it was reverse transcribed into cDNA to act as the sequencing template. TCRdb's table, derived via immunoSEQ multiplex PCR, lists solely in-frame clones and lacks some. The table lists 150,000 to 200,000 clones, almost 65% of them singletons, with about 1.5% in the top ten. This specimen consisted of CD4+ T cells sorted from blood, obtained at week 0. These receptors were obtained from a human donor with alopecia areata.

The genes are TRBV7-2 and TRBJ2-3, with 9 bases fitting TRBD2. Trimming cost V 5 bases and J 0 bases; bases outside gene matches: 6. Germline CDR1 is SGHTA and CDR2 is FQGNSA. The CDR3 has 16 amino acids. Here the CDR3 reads CASSRSSGASTDTQYF. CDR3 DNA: TGTGCCAGCAGCCGCTCTAGCGGGGCCAGCACAGATACGCAGTATTTT.

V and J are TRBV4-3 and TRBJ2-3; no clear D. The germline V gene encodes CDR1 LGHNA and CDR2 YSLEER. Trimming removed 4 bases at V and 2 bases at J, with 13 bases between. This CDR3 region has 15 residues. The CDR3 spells CASSPTMGPTDTQYF. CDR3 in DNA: TGCGCCAGCAGCCCCACAATGGGTCCCACAGATACGCAGTATTTT.

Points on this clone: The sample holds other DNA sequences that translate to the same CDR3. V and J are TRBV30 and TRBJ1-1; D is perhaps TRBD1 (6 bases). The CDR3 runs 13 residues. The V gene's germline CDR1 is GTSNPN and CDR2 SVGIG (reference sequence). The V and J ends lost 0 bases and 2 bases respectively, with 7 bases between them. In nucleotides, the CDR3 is TGTGCCTGGAGTGTAGGGGGAAACACTGAAGCTTTCTTT. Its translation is CAWSVGGNTEAFF.

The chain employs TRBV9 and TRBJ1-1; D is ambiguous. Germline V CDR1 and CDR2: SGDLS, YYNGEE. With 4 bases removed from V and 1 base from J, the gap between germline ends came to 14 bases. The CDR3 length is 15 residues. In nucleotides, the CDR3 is TGTGCCAGCAGCCACCACGCGATGGGGAACACTGAAGCTTTCTTT. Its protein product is CASSHHAMGNTEAFF. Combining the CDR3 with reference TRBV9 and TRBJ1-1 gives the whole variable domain DSGVTQTPKHLITATGQRVTLRCSPRSGDLSVYWYQQSLDQGLQFLIQYYNGEERAKGNILERFSAQQFPDLHSELNLSSLELGDSALYFCASSHHAMGNTEAFFGQGTRLTVV.

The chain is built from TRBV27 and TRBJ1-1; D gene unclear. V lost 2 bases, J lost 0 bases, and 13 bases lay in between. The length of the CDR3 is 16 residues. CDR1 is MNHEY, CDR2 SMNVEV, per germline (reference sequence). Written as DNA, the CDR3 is TGTGCCAGCAGTTTAGGCCTCCGGAGAATGAACACTGAAGCTTTCTTT. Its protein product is CASSLGLRRMNTEAFF.

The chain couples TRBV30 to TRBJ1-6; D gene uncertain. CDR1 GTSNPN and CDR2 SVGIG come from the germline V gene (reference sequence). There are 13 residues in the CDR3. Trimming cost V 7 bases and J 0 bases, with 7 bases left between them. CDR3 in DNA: TGTGCCTCATCTAGCTCCTATAATTCACCCCTCCACTTT. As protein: CASSSSYNSPLHF.

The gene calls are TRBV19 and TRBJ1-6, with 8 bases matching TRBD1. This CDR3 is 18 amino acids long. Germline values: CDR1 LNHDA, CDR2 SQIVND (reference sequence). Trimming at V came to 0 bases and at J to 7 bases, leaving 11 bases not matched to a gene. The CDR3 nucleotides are TGTGCCAGTAGTATAGATCCGAGGACAGGGCGGCGAAATTCACCCCTCCACTTT. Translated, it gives CASSIDPRTGRRNSPLHF.

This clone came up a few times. The CDR3 sequence is CASSHLSGGYGYTF. The CDR3 DNA reads as TGCGCCAGCAGCCACCTTTCAGGCGGCTATGGCTACACCTTC. The chain combines TRBV4-3 with TRBJ1-2; no firm D call. The CDR3 spans 14 residues. Germline CDR1 is LGHNA and CDR2 is YSLEER. The germline V and J ends were trimmed by 3 bases and 4 bases, with 12 bases remaining between them.

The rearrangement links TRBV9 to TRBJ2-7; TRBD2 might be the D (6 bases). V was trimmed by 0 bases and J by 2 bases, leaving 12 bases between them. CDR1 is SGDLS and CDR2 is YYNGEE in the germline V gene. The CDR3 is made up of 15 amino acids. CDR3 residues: CASSVGRDGAYEQYF. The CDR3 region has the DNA TGTGCCAGCAGCGTAGGGAGGGACGGAGCCTACGAGCAGTACTTC.